Reported below is one TCR beta chain. The target of this receptor is not known. Base-call qualities are not available, and no considerably larger clone is one nucleotide away. The CDR3, from cysteine to phenylalanine, totals 13 residues. Of all the DNA, just the CDR3 is kept, 39 bases in frame from base 1. The germline V gene yields MNHEY for CDR1 and SVGAGI for CDR2. The junction shows trimming of 5 bases on V and 2 bases on J, plus 8 bases between the germline ends. The library was prepared using 5' RACE. Sequencing was carried out with an Illumina HiSeq 2500. A second roughly 6 to 12 cycle PCR used a sample-barcoded 5' primer and a J-beta primer mix. A unique molecular identifier was introduced onto each TCR beta cDNA molecule by a template-switch 5' adaptor carrying 12 random nucleotides. Each sample yielded at least 2.5 million CDR3-containing paired-end reads. The Mint cDNA synthesis kit, primed by a TRBC-specific oligonucleotide, was used to synthesize first-strand cDNA from all RNA. After uracil-DNA glycosylase treatment, a first 18-cycle PCR used universal primers M1SS and BC2_uni_R on all cDNA. The original methods were these. For normalization, 1 million high-quality reads were randomly selected from each sample, with every read carrying a distinct molecular identifier. Reads with shared molecular identifiers were discarded instead of being binned into consensus sequences. CDR3 identification, clonotype clustering and error correction used MiTCR with a Q25 quality threshold and the strictest error-elimination algorithm. A nonparametric unseen species model with Euler transformation was used to estimate a lower bound on total TCR beta diversity. TCRdb reran the public reads through fastp at Q25 and MiXCR, keeping productive beta chains. Rows with one shared CDR3 protein collapse into an entry with the most common genes and DNA. TCRdb, not the original authors, processed these V and J calls. The table for this sample lists fewer than 1,000,000 distinct CDR3 sequences; about 45% of them were counted only once. The top ten constitute less than 20% of the sample.

This entry belongs to a study of blood T cells in healthy people across ages (dated by TCRdb to the mid-2010s). Some background on the complete study: In model experiments, roughly one uniquely barcoded TCR beta cDNA molecule per two T cells was captured by template switching. To track age-related changes in TCR beta repertoire diversity, the study relied on deep sequencing normalized with unique cDNA molecular identifiers. The donors were divided into four age groups: young (average around 15 years), middle-aged (about 39), aged (roughly 60) and long-lived (nearly 85). To avoid experimental bias, donors of different ages were randomly spread across the sequencing lanes. For two donors (one aged 18 to 29 and one aged 80 or older), the study analyzed two additional independent replicas of 1 million unique cDNA reads from the same blood draw.

The full study reports these points: The long-lived group showed more naive CD4+ T cells, fewer expanded clones and increased TCR diversity than the aged group, suggesting age selection. Total diversity estimates from one million sequenced T cells were considered lower bounds and underestimates. Conclusive comparison of naive and antigen-experienced compartments was prevented by the profiling of bulk unsorted PBMCs. Observed TCR beta diversity correlated strongly with the percentage of naive T cells measured by flow cytometry. Donor CMV infection status was unknown, potentially confounding age-related changes in expanded clonotypes. Observed TCR beta diversity per million T cells fell roughly linearly with age, and a significant reduction was already apparent by age roughly 40.

The approximately 41 donors, aged 6 to 90 years, were systemically healthy Caucasian individuals from Russia. Ten milliliters of peripheral blood were collected from each donor into EDTA-treated Vacutainer tubes. PBMCs were isolated by Ficoll-Paque density-gradient centrifugation, with at least 6 million obtained per sample. Trizol reagent was used to extract total RNA from the PBMCs, yielding at least 5.5 micrograms per sample. The percentages of naive CD45RAhigh/CD27high T cells were determined by flow cytometry on a PBMC aliquot from every donor. This sequence was found in a man older than 75 in good health. Input material: blood. Recombination joined TRBV6-5 with TRBJ2-3; there is no confident call for the D gene. The nucleotide sequence is given as TGTGCCAGCAGTCTGTCAGACACAGATACGCAGTATTTT. The encoded protein is CASSLSDTDTQYF.